Below, 20 T cell receptor beta chains from the same sample are listed, as sequenced in a study of blood T cell repertoires in COVID-19. Sequencing used immunoSEQ multiplex PCR; TCRdb keeps in-frame clones, though not all of them. The sample lists 150,000 to 200,000 clones, roughly 90% seen once, with around 25% in the top ten. The specimen sequenced was peripheral blood. Receptors originate from a man aged 55-75 years with acute or convalescent COVID-19.

The gene calls are TRBV18 and TRBJ2-7; 11 positions match TRBD2. Germline trimming cut 0 bases from V and 3 bases from J; bases unmatched to any gene: 10. CDR1 KGHSH and CDR2 LQKENI come from the germline V gene. The CDR3 contains 18 residues. The chain's CDR3 is CASSPPTVPGLAVYEQYF. The CDR3 DNA sequence: TGTGCCAGCTCACCACCTACAGTCCCGGGACTAGCGGTCTACGAGCAGTACTTC.

This chain connects TRBV19 to TRBJ2-3; tentative D call: TRBD2 (7 bases). Germline values: CDR1 LNHDA, CDR2 SQIVND (reference sequence). This CDR3 comprises 16 residues. Trimming took off 3 bases at V and 5 bases at J, with 18 bases between the two ends. The CDR3 nucleotides are TGTGCCAGTAGTATTTCCTCGGGGGGCTCTGGAGATACGCAGTATTTT. Protein: CASSISSGGSGDTQYF.

The chain has TRBV4-2 and TRBJ2-2; 11 nucleotides align to TRBD1. In germline, CDR1 is LGHNA, CDR2 YNFKEQ. The CDR3 extends over 17 amino acids. V shed 4 bases, J shed 5 bases, and the junction held 9 bases outside the gene matches. The CDR3 region has the DNA TGTGCCAGCAGCCCCCTAGAAGGGGACAGGGGGACCGGGGAGCTGTTTTTT. Encoded protein: CASSPLEGDRGTGELFF.

This chain uses TRBV10-3 with TRBJ1-2; 10 positions match TRBD1. Germline trimming cut 3 bases from V and 3 bases from J; bases unmatched to any gene: 4. The CDR3 consists of 15 residues. Germline V gives CDR1 ENHRY, CDR2 SYGVKD. The CDR3 DNA is TGTGCCATCAGTGAAGGACAGGGGGGAGACTATGGCTACACCTTC. Protein sequence: CAISEGQGGDYGYTF.

J is TRBJ1-1 and V is TRBV5-1; no clear D gene. V was clipped by 5 bases and J by 1 base, with 15 bases between them. The CDR3 covers 15 residues. Germline V CDR1 and CDR2: SGHRS, YFSETQ. The CDR3 reads CASSPPGGGNTEAFF. The CDR3 coding sequence is TGCGCCAGCAGTCCCCCAGGTGGAGGGAACACTGAAGCTTTCTTT.

V usage is TRBV11-3 and J usage is TRBJ2-7, with D maybe TRBD1 (6 bases). V lost 1 base and J lost 1, with 8 bases in between. Germline CDR1 and CDR2: SGHNT and YENEEA. This CDR3 is built from 14 residues. The CDR3 is CASSLVQGSYEQYF. The CDR3, as DNA: TGTGCCAGCAGCTTAGTACAGGGATCCTACGAGCAGTACTTC.

This chain uses TRBV6-5 with TRBJ2-7; 7 bases map to TRBD1. Germline values: CDR1 MNHEY, CDR2 SVGAGI. J lost 1 base, V lost 0 bases, and 3 bases had no gene match. The CDR3 length is 15 residues. This CDR3 reads CASSYSYRGSYEQYV. In nucleotides, the CDR3 is TGTGCCAGCAGTTACTCCTACAGGGGTTCCTACGAGCAGTACGTC.

The chain is built from TRBV6-5 and TRBJ2-2, with TRBD1 as a possible D gene (5 bases). Germline V lookup: CDR1 MNHEY, CDR2 SVGAGI. Trimming shortened V by 2 bases and J by 1 base, and 8 bases separated the two germline ends. This CDR3 is 15 amino acids long. CDR3 coding DNA: TGTGCCAGCAGTTACAGGGGCGTGAACACCGGGGAGCTGTTTTTT. It translates to CASSYRGVNTGELFF.

The rearrangement uses TRBV11-3 and TRBJ2-7; no clear D gene. V shed 0 bases and J shed 6 bases, with 12 bases lying between them. This CDR3 has 14 amino acids. From germline, CDR1 is SGHNT and CDR2 YENEEA. The CDR3 nucleotides read TGTGCCAGCAGCTTAGATAGCCGCCGCCCCGAGCAGTACTTC. Amino acids: CASSLDSRRPEQYF.

The genes are TRBV3-1 (or the pseudogene TRBV3-2) and TRBJ2-7; TRBD1 agrees at 9 bases. This CDR3 has 14 residues. CDR1 LGHDT and CDR2 YNNKEL come from the germline V gene (reference sequence). V dropped 4 bases and J dropped 2; count of bases not matched to a gene: 3. The chain's CDR3 is CASSRGQGPYEQYV. As DNA, the CDR3 is TGTGCCAGCAGCCGCGGACAGGGGCCCTACGAGCAGTACGTC.

The J gene is TRBJ2-5, the V gene TRBV7-2; 9 bases agree with TRBD1. Germline V lookup: CDR1 SGHTA, CDR2 FQGNSA. CDR3 size: 15 residues. V was clipped by 5 bases and J by 5 bases; unmatched bases: 9. DNA of the CDR3: TGTGCCAGCAGCCTCCGGGACAGGGCTTGGGAGACCCAGTACTTC. This codes for CASSLRDRAWETQYF. Full variable domain (remainder filled in from reference TRBV7-2 and TRBJ2-5): GAGVSQSPSNKVTEKGKDVELRCDPISGHTALYWYRQSLGQGLEFLIYFQGNSAPDKSGLPSDRFSAERTGGSVSTLTIQRTQQEDSAVYLCASSLRDRAWETQYFGPGTRLLVL.

The chain recombines TRBV9 with TRBJ1-2; 7 positions match TRBD1. This CDR3 is 15 amino acids long. Germline V gene sequence: CDR1 SGDLS, CDR2 YYNGEE. V was clipped by 4 bases and J by 7 bases; unmatched bases: 13. The CDR3 here is CASSLHPTGVSGYTF. The CDR3 DNA reads TGTGCCAGCAGCCTTCACCCCACAGGGGTAAGTGGCTACACCTTC.

The chain is built from TRBV6-1 and TRBJ2-7; TRBD2 agrees at 7 bases. Germline V gene sequence: CDR1 MNHNS, CDR2 SASEGT. V trimming: 0 bases; J trimming: 4 bases; junction bases outside the gene matches: 3. The CDR3 is 14 amino acids. The CDR3 nucleotides are TGTGCCAGCAGTGAAGCGGCGCGGGGGTACGAGCAGTACGTC. Translating gives CASSEAARGYEQYV.

The rearrangement uses TRBV6-1 and TRBJ1-2; D is uncertain. Germline CDR1 is MNHNS and CDR2 is SASEGT. This CDR3 is 17 amino acids long. Trimming removed 2 bases from V and 4 bases from J, with 20 bases in between. CDR3 coding DNA: TGTGCCAGCAGTGAATTTGTTCCCGCCGGGTCGCTCTATGGCTACACCTTC. It specifies CASSEFVPAGSLYGYTF.

This chain uses TRBV9 with TRBJ1-2, with unresolved D. There are 15 residues in the CDR3. V lost 0 bases to trimming and J lost 2 bases, with 11 bases between them. The germline V gene encodes CDR1 SGDLS and CDR2 YYNGEE. The CDR3 DNA sequence: TGTGCCAGCAGCGTAGGGAGGTCCTCAAACTATGGCTACACCTTC. Its translation is CASSVGRSSNYGYTF.

J is TRBJ2-3 and V is TRBV9; 9 bases fit TRBD2. With 1 base clipped from V and 3 bases from J, the junction kept 3 bases outside the gene matches. Germline-derived CDR1 and CDR2 are SGDLS and YYNGEE. The CDR3 is 15 residues long. CDR3 protein: CASSVRLAGTDTQYF. The CDR3 nucleotides are TGTGCCAGCAGCGTACGGCTAGCGGGGACAGATACGCAGTATTTT.

V is TRBV7-9 and J is TRBJ1-2, with 7 positions matching TRBD1. Germline CDR1 SEHNR, CDR2 FQNEAQ (reference sequence). The CDR3 has 15 amino acids. The junction had 10 bases not matched to a gene; V was cut back by 4 bases and J by 5 bases. CDR3 loop: CASSWPAGGWYGYTF. In nucleotides, the CDR3 is TGTGCCAGCAGCTGGCCGGCAGGGGGTTGGTATGGCTACACCTTC. Variable domain in full (rest from reference TRBV7-9 and TRBJ1-2): DTGVSQNPRHKITKRGQNVTFRCDPISEHNRLYWYRQTLGQGPEFLTYFQNEAQLEKSRLLSDRFSAERPKGSFSTLEIQRTEQGDSAMYLCASSWPAGGWYGYTFGSGTRLTVV.

The chain employs TRBV19 and TRBJ2-5, with 7 positions matching TRBD1. The CDR3 length is 18 residues. From germline, CDR1 is LNHDA and CDR2 SQIVND (reference sequence). V trimming: 8 bases; J trimming: 0 bases; junction bases outside the gene matches: 18. The CDR3 here is CASSQGEKFFGDQETQYF. CDR3 coding DNA: TGTGCCAGTTCTCAGGGGGAGAAATTCTTTGGCGACCAAGAGACCCAGTACTTC.

The chain links TRBV19 to TRBJ1-5, with 7 bases aligning to TRBD1. The CDR3 has 13 residues. Trimming took 5 bases from V and 6 from J; bases not matched to a gene: 4. Germline V gene data show CDR1 as LNHDA and CDR2 as SQIVND (reference sequence). This CDR3 reads CASSSRQGQPQHF. The DNA for the CDR3 is TGTGCCAGTAGTTCCCGACAGGGTCAGCCCCAGCATTTT.

The J gene is TRBJ2-1, the V gene TRBV5-1; the match to TRBD1 covers 7 bases. Germline assignment: CDR1 SGHRS and CDR2 YFSETQ. The trim removed 6 bases at V and 5 bases at J, leaving 5 bases unmatched. This CDR3 comprises 13 residues. CDR3 loop: CASTGTVHNEQFF. The CDR3 DNA is TGCGCCAGCACCGGGACAGTTCACAATGAGCAGTTCTTC.